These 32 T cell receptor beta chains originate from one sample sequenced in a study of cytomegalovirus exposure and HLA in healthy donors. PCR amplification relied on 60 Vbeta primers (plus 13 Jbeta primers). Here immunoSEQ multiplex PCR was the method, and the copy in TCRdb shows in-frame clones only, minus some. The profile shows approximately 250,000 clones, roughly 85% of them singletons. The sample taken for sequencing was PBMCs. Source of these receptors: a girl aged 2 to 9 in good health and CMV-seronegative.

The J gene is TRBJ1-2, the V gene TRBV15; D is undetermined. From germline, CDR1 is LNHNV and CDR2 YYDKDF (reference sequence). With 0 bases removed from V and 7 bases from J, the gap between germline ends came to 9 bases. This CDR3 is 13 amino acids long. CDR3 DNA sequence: TGTGCCACCAGCAGAGATAAAGCGGGTGGCTACACCTTC. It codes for CATSRDKAGGYTF.

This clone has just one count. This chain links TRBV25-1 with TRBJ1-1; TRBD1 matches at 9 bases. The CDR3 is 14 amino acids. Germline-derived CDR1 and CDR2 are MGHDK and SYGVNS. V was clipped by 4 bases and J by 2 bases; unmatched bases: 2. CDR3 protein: CASSGDRANTEAFF. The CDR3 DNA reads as TGTGCCAGCAGTGGGGACAGGGCTAACACTGAAGCTTTCTTT.

The chain's CDR3 is CASSQVEGHEQFF. The CDR3 nucleotides read TGCGCCAGCAGCCAAGTGGAGGGCCATGAGCAGTTCTTC. The chain links TRBV4-1 to TRBJ2-1; tentatively, D is TRBD2 (6 bases). CDR1 is MGHRA and CDR2 is YSYEKL in the germline V gene. The CDR3 runs to 13 residues. V shed 1 base and J shed 8 bases, with 9 bases lying between them.

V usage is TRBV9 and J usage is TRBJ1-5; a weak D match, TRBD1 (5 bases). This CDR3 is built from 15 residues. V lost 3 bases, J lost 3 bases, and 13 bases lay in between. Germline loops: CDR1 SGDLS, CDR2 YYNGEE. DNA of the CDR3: TGTGCCAGCAGCGAGGGCTCAGGGCACAATCAGCCCCAGCATTTT. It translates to CASSEGSGHNQPQHF.

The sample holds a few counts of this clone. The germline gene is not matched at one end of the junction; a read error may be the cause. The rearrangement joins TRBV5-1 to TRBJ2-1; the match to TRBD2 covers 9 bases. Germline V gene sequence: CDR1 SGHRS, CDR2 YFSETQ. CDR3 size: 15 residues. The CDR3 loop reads CASTTSGLIYNGQFF. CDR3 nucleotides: TGCGCCAGCACTACTAGCGGGTTAATCTACAATGGGCAGTTCTTC.

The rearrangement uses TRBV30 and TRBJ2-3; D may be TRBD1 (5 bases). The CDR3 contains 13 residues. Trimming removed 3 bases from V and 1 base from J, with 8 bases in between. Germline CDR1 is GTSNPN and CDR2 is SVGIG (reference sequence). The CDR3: CAWSQGRTDTQYF. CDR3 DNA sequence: TGTGCCTGGAGCCAGGGCCGCACAGATACGCAGTATTTT.

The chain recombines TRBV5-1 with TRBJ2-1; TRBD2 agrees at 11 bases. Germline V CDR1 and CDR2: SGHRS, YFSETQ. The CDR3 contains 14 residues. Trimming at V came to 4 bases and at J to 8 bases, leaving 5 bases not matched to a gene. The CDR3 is CASSPSGGKYEQFF. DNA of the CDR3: TGCGCCAGCAGCCCTAGCGGGGGGAAATATGAGCAGTTCTTC.

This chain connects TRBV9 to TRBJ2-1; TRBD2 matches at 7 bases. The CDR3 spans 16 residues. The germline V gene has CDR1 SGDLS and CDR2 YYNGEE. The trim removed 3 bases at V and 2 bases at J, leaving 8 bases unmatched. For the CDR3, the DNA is TGTGCCAGCAGCGCTTTAGCGGGCCTAGCCTACAATGAGCAGTTCTTC. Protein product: CASSALAGLAYNEQFF.

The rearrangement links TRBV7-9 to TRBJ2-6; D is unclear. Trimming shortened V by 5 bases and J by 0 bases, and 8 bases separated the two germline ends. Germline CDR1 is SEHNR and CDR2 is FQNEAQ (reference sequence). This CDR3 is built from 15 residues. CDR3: CASSRYSSGANVLTF. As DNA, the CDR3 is TGTGCCAGCAGCCGATACAGCTCTGGGGCCAACGTCCTGACTTTC.

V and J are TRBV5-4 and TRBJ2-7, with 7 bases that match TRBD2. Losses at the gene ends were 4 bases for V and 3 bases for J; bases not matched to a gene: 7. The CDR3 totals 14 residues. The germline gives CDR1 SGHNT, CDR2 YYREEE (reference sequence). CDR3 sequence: CASSKAGDLYEQYF. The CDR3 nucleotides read TGTGCCAGCAGCAAGGCGGGAGATCTCTACGAGCAGTACTTC.

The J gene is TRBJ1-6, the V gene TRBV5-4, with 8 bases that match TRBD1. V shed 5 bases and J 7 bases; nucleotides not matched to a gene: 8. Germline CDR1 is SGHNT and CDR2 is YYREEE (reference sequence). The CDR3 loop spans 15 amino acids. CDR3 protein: CASSNGQGGNSPLHF. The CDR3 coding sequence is TGTGCCAGCAGTAACGGACAGGGCGGCAATTCACCCCTCCACTTT.

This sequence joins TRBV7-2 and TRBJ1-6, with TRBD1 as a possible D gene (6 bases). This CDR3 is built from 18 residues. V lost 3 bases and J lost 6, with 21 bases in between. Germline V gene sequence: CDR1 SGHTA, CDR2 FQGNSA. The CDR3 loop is CASSFYQIIQGFNSPLHF. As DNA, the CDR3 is TGTGCCAGCAGCTTCTACCAAATCATACAGGGTTTTAATTCACCCCTCCACTTT.

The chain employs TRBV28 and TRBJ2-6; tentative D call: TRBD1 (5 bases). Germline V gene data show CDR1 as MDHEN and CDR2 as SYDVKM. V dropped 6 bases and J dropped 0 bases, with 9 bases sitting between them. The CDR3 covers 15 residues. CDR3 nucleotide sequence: TGTGCCAGCAGGACAGCGTCCTCTGGGGCCAACGTCCTGACTTTC. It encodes CASRTASSGANVLTF.

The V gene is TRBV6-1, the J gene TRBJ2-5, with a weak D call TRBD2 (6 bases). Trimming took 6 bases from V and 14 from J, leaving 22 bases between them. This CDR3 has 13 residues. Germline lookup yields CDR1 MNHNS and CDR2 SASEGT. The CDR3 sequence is CASSADTGTFPYF. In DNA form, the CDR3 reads TGTGCCAGCAGCGCCGATACCGGGACTTTTCCTTACTTC.

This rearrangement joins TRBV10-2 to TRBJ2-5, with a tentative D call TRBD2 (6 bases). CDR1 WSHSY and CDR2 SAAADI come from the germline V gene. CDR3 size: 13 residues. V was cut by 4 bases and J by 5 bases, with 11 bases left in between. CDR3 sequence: CASSVWRGETQYF. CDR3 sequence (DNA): TGCGCCAGCAGTGTGTGGCGGGGTGAGACCCAGTACTTC.

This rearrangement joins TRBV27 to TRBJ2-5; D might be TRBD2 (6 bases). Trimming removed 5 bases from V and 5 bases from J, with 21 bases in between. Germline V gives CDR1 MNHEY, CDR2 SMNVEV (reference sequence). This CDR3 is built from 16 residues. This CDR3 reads CASSPRLVAGLETQYF. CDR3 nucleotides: TGTGCCAGCAGTCCCCGACTAGTTGCCGGGTTGGAGACCCAGTACTTC.

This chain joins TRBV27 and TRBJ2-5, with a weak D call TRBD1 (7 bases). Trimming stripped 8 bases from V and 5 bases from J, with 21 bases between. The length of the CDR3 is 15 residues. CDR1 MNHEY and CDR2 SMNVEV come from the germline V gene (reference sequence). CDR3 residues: CASARRGRRGETQYF. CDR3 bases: TGTGCCAGCGCACGAAGGGGGCGGAGGGGGGAGACCCAGTACTTC.

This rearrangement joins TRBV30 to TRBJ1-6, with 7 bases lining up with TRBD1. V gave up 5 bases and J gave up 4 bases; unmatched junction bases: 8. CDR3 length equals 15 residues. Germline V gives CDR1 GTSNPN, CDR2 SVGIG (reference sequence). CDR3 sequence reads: CAWAAQGRYNSPLHF. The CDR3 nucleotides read TGTGCCTGGGCCGCACAGGGGAGGTATAATTCACCCCTCCACTTT. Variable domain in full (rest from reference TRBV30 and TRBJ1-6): SQTIHQWPATLVQPVGSPLSLECTVEGTSNPNLYWYRQAAGRGLQLLFYSVGIGQISSEVPQNLSASRPQDRQFILSSKKLLLSDSGFYLCAWAAQGRYNSPLHFGNGTRLTVT.

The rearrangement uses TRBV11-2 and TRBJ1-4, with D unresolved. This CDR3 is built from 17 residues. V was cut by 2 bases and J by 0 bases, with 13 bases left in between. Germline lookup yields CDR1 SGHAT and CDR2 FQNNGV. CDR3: CASSLRVAPATNEKLFF. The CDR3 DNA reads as TGTGCCAGCAGCTTACGTGTGGCCCCAGCAACTAATGAAAAACTGTTTTTT.

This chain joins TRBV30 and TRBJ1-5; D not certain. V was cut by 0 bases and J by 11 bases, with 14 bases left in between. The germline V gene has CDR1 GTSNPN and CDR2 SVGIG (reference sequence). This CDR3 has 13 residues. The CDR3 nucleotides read TGTGCCTGGAGTGTGAGCTCGGGAAGGGCCCAGCATTTT. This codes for CAWSVSSGRAQHF.

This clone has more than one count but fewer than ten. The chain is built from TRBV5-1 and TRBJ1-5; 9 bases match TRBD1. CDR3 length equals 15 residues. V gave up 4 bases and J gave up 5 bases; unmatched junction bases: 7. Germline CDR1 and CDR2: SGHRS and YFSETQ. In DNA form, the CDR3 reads TGCGCCAGCAGCCCCGGGACAGGGAGTTATCAGCCCCAGCATTTT. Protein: CASSPGTGSYQPQHF.

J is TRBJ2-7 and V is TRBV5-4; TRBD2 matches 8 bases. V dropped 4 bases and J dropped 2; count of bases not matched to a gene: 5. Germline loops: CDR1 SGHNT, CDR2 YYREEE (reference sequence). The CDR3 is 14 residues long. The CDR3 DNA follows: TGTGCCAGCAGCCCCACTAGCGGCCCCTACGAGCAGTACTTC. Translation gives CASSPTSGPYEQYF.

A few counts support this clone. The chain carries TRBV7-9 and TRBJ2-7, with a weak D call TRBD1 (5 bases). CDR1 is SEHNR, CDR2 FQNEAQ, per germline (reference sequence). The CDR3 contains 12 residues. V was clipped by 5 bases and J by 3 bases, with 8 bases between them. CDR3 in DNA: TGTGCCAGCAGCCAGGACATCTACGAGCAGTACTTC. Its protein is CASSQDIYEQYF. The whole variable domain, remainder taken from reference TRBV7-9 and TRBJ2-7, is DTGVSQNPRHKITKRGQNVTFRCDPISEHNRLYWYRQTLGQGPEFLTYFQNEAQLEKSRLLSDRFSAERPKGSFSTLEIQRTEQGDSAMYLCASSQDIYEQYFGPGTRLTVT.

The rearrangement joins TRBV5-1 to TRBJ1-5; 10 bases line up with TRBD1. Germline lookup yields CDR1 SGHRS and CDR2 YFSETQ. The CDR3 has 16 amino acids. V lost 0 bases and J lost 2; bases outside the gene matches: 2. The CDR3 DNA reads TGCGCCAGCAGCTTGGGGGACAGGGGAGGCAATCAGCCCCAGCATTTT. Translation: CASSLGDRGGNQPQHF.

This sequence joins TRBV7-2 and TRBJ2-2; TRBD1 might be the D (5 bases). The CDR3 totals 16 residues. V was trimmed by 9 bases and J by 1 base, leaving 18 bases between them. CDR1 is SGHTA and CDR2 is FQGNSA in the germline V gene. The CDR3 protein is CASRTTLGWNTGELFF. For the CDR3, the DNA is TGTGCCAGTAGGACAACCCTTGGCTGGAACACCGGGGAGCTGTTTTTT.

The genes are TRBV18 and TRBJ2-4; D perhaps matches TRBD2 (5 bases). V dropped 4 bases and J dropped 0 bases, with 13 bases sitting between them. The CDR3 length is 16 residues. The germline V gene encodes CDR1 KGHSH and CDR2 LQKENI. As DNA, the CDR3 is TGTGCCAGCTCACGGGGAGCGGAGAGAGCCAAAAACATTCAGTACTTC. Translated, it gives CASSRGAERAKNIQYF.

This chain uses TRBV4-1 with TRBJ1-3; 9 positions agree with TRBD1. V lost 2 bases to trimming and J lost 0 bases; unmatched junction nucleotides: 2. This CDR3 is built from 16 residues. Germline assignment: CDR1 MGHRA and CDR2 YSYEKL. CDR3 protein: CASSQTGGPSGNTIYF. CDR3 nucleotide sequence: TGCGCCAGCAGCCAAACAGGGGGCCCCTCTGGAAACACCATATATTTT.

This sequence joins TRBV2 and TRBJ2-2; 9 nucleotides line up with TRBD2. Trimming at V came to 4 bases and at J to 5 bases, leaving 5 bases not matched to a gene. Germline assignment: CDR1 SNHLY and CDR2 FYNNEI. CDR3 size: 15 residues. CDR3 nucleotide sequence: TGTGCCAGCAGTGTCGTAGCGGGGGTTACCGGGGAGCTGTTTTTT. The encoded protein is CASSVVAGVTGELFF.

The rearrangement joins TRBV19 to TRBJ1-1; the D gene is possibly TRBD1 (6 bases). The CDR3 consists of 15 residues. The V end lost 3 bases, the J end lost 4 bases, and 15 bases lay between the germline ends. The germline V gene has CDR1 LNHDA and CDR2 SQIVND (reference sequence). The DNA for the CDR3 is TGTGCCAGTAGTATGGAGGGGGGGTCATCCACTGAAGCTTTCTTT. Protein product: CASSMEGGSSTEAFF.

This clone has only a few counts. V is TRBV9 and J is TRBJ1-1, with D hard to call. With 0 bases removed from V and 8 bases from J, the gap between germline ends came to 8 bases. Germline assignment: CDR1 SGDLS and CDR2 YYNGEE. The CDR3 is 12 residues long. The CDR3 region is CASSVGVKEAFF. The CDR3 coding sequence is TGTGCCAGCAGCGTAGGAGTAAAAGAAGCTTTCTTT.

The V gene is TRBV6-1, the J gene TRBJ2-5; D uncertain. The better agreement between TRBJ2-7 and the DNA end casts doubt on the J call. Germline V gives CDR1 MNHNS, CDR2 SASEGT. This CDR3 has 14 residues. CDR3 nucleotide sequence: TGTGCCAGCAGTGAAGCGCTTTGGGCCGACGAGCAGTACTTC. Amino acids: CASSEALWADEQYF.

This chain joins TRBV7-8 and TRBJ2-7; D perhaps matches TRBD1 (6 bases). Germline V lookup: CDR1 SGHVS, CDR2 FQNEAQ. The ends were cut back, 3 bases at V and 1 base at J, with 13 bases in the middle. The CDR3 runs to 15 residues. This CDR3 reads CASSFGQFLSYEQYF. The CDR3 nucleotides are TGTGCCAGCAGCTTTGGACAGTTTCTATCCTACGAGCAGTACTTC. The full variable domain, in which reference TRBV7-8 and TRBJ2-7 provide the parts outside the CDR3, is GAGVSQSPRYKVAKRGQDVALRCDPISGHVSLFWYQQALGQGPEFLTYFQNEAQLDKSGLPSDRFFAERPEGSVSTLKIQRTQQEDSAVYLCASSFGQFLSYEQYFGPGTRLTVT.